This T cell receptor (beta chain) was sequenced during a study of blood T cell repertoires in COVID-19. Study as a whole: Acute and convalescent COVID-19 specimens originated in the United States, Italy and Spain. The analysed material was cDNA or gDNA that came from T cells, B-cell-depleted T cells, or PBMCs.

Authors' methods: The authors estimated nucleated cell counts from reference gene primer amplification. Sequencing used immunoSEQ multiplex PCR; TCRdb keeps in-frame clones, though not all of them. The V and J calls and clone size come from that table; D and trimming were worked out from the DNA. This repertoire shows about 100,000 clones, more than 85% found once; its top ten account for approximately 2.2%. The trim removed 2 bases at V and 6 bases at J, leaving 6 bases unmatched. Germline values: CDR1 SEHNR, CDR2 FQNEAQ (reference sequence). There are 14 residues in the CDR3. The source is a man in his forties or fifties with active COVID-19. The sample consisted of peripheral blood. The chain links TRBV7-9 to TRBJ2-5, with 7 positions matching TRBD2. CDR3 protein: CASSLTSELKTQYF. For the CDR3, the DNA is TGTGCCAGCAGCTTAACTAGCGAATTAAAGACCCAGTACTTC.